This TCR beta chain was profiled in a study of regulatory T cells in long-lasting Graves disease. This CDR3 contains 11 residues. From germline, CDR1 is SQVTM and CDR2 ANQGSEA. After removal of 5 bases from V and 12 bases from J, the junction contained 7 bases not matched to a gene. Time point of the sample: newly diagnosed GD, antithyroid drugs for less than 3 months. From PBMCs, RNA was extracted and then used to make the TCR library. Investigators prepared the TCR beta libraries by applying iRepertoire HTBI primers and Arm-PCR of CDR3 regions. One entry per CDR3 protein results from TCRdb running MiXCR on the multiplex PCR reads. The repertoire holds about 430,000 distinct CDR3 sequences, with about 15% as singletons. In its sample, this clonotype was seen many times. This sample was also put to use in a study of T cells in Graves' hyperthyroidism and ophthalmopathy.

The rearrangement joins TRBV29-1 to TRBJ2-1; TRBD2 matches 7 bases. The sample was peripheral blood mononuclear cells (PBMCs), taken at new diagnosis, from a patient treated with antithyroid drugs. The origin of this receptor is a woman aged 40 to 50 with Graves disease. CDR3 protein: CSVRASGLQFF. The CDR3 DNA reads as TGCAGCGTTCGCGCTAGCGGATTGCAGTTCTTC.